The present T cell receptor beta chain was sequenced within a study of blood T cell repertoires in COVID-19. About the study: COVID-19 samples collected from the United States, Italy and Spain covered acute and convalescent phases. PBMCs, B-cell-depleted T cells, or T cells provided the cDNA or gDNA that made up the material.

In the original workflow: Reference gene primer amplification yielded estimated nucleated cell counts. Clones were read by immunoSEQ multiplex PCR, and TCRdb kept only the in-frame ones, dropping some. That table furnishes V, J and clone size, whereas the DNA furnished D and trimming. This sample carries about 210,000 clones, 70% to 90% of them seen once, and the ten largest clones take approximately 8.1%. The V gene lost 8 bases and the J gene lost 5 bases, with 12 bases spanning the gap. The CDR3 runs to 12 residues. From germline, CDR1 is SNHLY and CDR2 FYNNEI. This clone was seen a handful of times.

The specimen sequenced was peripheral blood. The J gene is TRBJ1-1, the V gene TRBV2; perhaps TRBD1 as D (6 bases). The sequence was obtained from a woman aged 45-65 years with active or convalescent COVID-19. CDR3 nucleotides: TGTGCCAGCGGCCAGGGGTTTACTGAAGCTTTCTTT. Its translation: CASGQGFTEAFF. Full variable domain (outside the CDR3, taken from reference TRBV2 and TRBJ1-1): EPEVTQTPSHQVTQMGQEVILRCVPISNHLYFYWYRQILGQKVEFLVSFYNNEISEKSEIFDDQFSVERPDGSNFTLKIRSTKLEDSAMYFCASGQGFTEAFFGQGTRLTVV.